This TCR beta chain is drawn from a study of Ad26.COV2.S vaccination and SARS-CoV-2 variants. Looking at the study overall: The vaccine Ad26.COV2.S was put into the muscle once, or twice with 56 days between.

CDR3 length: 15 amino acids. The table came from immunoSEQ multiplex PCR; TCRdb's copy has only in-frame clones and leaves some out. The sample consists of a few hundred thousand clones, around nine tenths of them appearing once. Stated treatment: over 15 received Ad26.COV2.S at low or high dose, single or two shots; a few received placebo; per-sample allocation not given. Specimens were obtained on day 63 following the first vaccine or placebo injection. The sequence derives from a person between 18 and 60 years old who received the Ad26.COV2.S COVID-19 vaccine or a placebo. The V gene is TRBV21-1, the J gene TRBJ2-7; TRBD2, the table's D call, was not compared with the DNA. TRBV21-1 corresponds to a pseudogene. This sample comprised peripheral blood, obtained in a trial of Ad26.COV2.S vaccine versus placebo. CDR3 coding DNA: TGTGCCAGCAGCAAGGTGGGGGACTTTCACTACGAGCAGTACTTC. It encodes CASSKVGDFHYEQYF.